A single sample is the source of the 21 T cell receptor beta chains below, sequenced in a study of shared clonotypes between healthy human individuals. Only in-frame clones appear in the TCRdb table, and some are missing; sequencing was by immunoSEQ multiplex PCR. In the table there are fewer than 400,000 clones, around 74% of which are singletons. The source material was memory CD4+ T cells sorted from blood. The subset here: CD45RA-negative fraction. Source of these receptors: a young man in good health.

The chain carries TRBV9 and TRBJ2-7, with D possibly TRBD2 on 7 matching bases. Between the trimmed V and J ends, which lost 3 bases and 4 bases, there was a span of 11 bases. The CDR3 extends over 13 amino acids. Germline V CDR1 and CDR2: SGDLS, YYNGEE. CDR3: CASSARGGYEQYF. The CDR3 bases are TGTGCCAGCAGCGCCAGGGGAGGGTACGAGCAGTACTTC.

On this clone: The sample contains more than one DNA sequence encoding this CDR3. This chain links TRBV9 with TRBJ2-3; the D is unclear. Between the trimmed V and J ends, which lost 2 bases and 0 bases, there was a span of 13 bases. CDR3 size: 16 residues. CDR1 is SGDLS and CDR2 is YYNGEE in the germline V gene. The CDR3 reads CASSVGSSLSTDTQYF. In DNA, the CDR3 is TGTGCCAGCAGCGTCGGTTCTTCGCTAAGCACAGATACGCAGTATTTT.

CDR3 loop: CASSRKRTQNSNQPQHF. CDR3 in DNA: TGTGCCAGTAGTAGAAAAAGGACACAAAATAGCAATCAGCCCCAGCATTTT. The rearrangement uses TRBV19 and TRBJ1-5, with D possibly being TRBD1 (5 bases). CDR3 length: 17 amino acids. V was clipped by 4 bases and J by 0 bases, with 16 bases between them. Germline V gene data show CDR1 as LNHDA and CDR2 as SQIVND (reference sequence).

This clone was found a few times. This chain uses TRBV7-9 with TRBJ2-3, with TRBD1 matching 9 bases. The CDR3 has 16 residues. Germline assignment: CDR1 SEHNR and CDR2 FQNEAQ (reference sequence). V shed 5 bases, J shed 2 bases, and the junction held 8 bases outside the gene matches. The CDR3 loop reads CASSQSTGGFTDTQYF. CDR3 in DNA: TGTGCCAGCAGCCAATCGACAGGGGGGTTCACAGATACGCAGTATTTT.

The sample holds one count of this clone. The V call is TRBV27, the J call TRBJ2-7, with TRBD1 matching 7 bases. Germline assignment: CDR1 MNHEY and CDR2 SMNVEV (reference sequence). The CDR3 has 14 amino acids. V lost 6 bases and J lost 1; bases outside the gene matches: 6. As DNA, the CDR3 is TGTGCCAGCAGGCCCGGGACAGATTCCTACGAGCAGTACTTC. Amino acids: CASRPGTDSYEQYF.

The chain combines TRBV9 with TRBJ2-5; TRBD2 aligns across 8 bases. Germline lookup yields CDR1 SGDLS and CDR2 YYNGEE. CDR3 size: 14 residues. The junction had 5 bases not matched to a gene; V was cut back by 2 bases and J by 5 bases. The CDR3 sequence is CASSVQRGQETQYF. In nucleotides, the CDR3 is TGTGCCAGCAGCGTCCAGCGGGGGCAGGAGACCCAGTACTTC.

The chain has TRBV7-2 and TRBJ2-7, with 13 bases fitting TRBD2. V lost 4 bases to trimming and J lost 6 bases; unmatched junction nucleotides: 6. CDR3 length: 15 residues. CDR1 and CDR2 (germline): SGHTA, FQGNSA. The DNA for the CDR3 is TGTGCCAGCAGCTCCAGGACTAGCGGGAGTGCCGAGCAGTACTTC. Translating it yields CASSSRTSGSAEQYF.

The chain has TRBV23-1 and TRBJ2-3; D is undetermined. TRBV23-1 is assigned to the ORF class and has an uncertain function. This CDR3 is built from 16 residues. The V and J ends lost 6 bases and 5 bases respectively, with 21 bases between them. The CDR3 coding sequence is TGCGCCAGCAGCCCGTCGTATATTGGCGGTTTAGATACGCAGTATTTT. Residues: CASSPSYIGGLDTQYF.

This chain connects TRBV20-1 to TRBJ1-2; D is ambiguous. The CDR3 runs 11 residues. Between the trimmed V and J ends, which lost 1 base and 6 bases, there was a span of 6 bases. The V gene's germline CDR1 is DFQATT and CDR2 SNEGSKA (reference sequence). In DNA, the CDR3 is TGCAGTGCTAGAGCAAGGGATGGCTACACCTTC. Translation gives CSARARDGYTF.

This clone was counted a few times. The chain combines TRBV2 with TRBJ2-1, with D unclear. CDR3 length equals 14 residues. Trimming removed 7 bases at V and 0 bases at J, with 10 bases between. Germline V gene lookup returns CDR1 SNHLY and CDR2 FYNNEI. The CDR3 coding sequence is TGTGCCAGCACGCAGTATAGCTCCTACAATGAGCAGTTCTTC. Protein sequence: CASTQYSSYNEQFF.

The chain combines TRBV11-2 with TRBJ2-5; D is possibly TRBD1 (5 bases). The germline CDR1 and CDR2 sequences are SGHAT and FQNNGV. With 5 bases removed from V and 5 bases from J, the gap between germline ends came to 9 bases. The CDR3 is 12 residues long. In nucleotides, the CDR3 is TGTGCCAGCAGCATAAACAGGGAGACCCAGTACTTC. It encodes CASSINRETQYF.

The chain employs TRBV9 and TRBJ2-1; TRBD2 aligns across 8 bases. The V and J ends lost 0 bases and 3 bases, in that order; junction bases with no gene match: 5. The V gene's germline CDR1 is SGDLS and CDR2 YYNGEE. CDR3 length: 16 amino acids. CDR3 sequence reads: CASSVASGGYYNEQFF. The CDR3 bases are TGTGCCAGCAGCGTAGCCTCGGGAGGGTACTACAATGAGCAGTTCTTC.

As to this clone: Other nucleotide sequences in the sample specify the same CDR3. V usage is TRBV9 and J usage is TRBJ2-5, with 7 bases aligning to TRBD1. Germline V gene lookup returns CDR1 SGDLS and CDR2 YYNGEE. The V and J ends lost 4 bases and 0 bases, in that order; junction bases with no gene match: 3. The CDR3 has 14 amino acids. The CDR3, as DNA: TGTGCCAGCAGCCCAACAGGGGACCAAGAGACCCAGTACTTC. It codes for CASSPTGDQETQYF.

This clone was found a few times. The chain couples TRBV6-5 to TRBJ2-5, with D unresolved. The CDR3 is 13 residues long. Per germline, CDR1 MNHEY and CDR2 SVGAGI. The V and J ends lost 5 bases and 10 bases respectively, with 17 bases between them. Here the CDR3 DNA reads TGTGCCAGCAGTCCACGACCACCTAGGGACCAGTACTTC. Protein product: CASSPRPPRDQYF.

This chain uses TRBV10-1 with TRBJ2-7; the match to TRBD2 covers 15 bases. CDR3 size: 16 residues. From germline, CDR1 is WNHNN and CDR2 SYGVQD (reference sequence). With 6 bases clipped from V and 6 bases from J, the junction kept 9 bases outside the gene matches. The DNA of the CDR3 is TGCGCCAGCAGCCCAGGACTAGCGGGAGGGCGGCTCGAGCAGTACTTC. Its translation is CASSPGLAGGRLEQYF.

The chain recombines TRBV10-2 with TRBJ2-1, with TRBD2 matching over 7 bases. Germline assignment: CDR1 WSHSY and CDR2 SAAADI. The CDR3 is made up of 15 amino acids. After removal of 0 bases from V and 5 bases from J, the junction contained 4 bases not matched to a gene. The CDR3 nucleotides read TGCGCCAGCAGTGAGTCGCCTAGCGGAGACAATGAGCAGTTCTTC. Translation gives CASSESPSGDNEQFF.

This clone was detected ten times or more. The chain links TRBV6-6 to TRBJ2-7; TRBD1 matches at 9 bases. The CDR3 consists of 15 residues. The germline gives CDR1 MNHNY, CDR2 SVGAGI (reference sequence). V was clipped by 6 bases and J by 5 bases; unmatched bases: 11. The CDR3 nucleotides read TGTGCCAGCAGCCCACCGGGACAGGGTGACCACGAGCAGTACTTC. Its translation is CASSPPGQGDHEQYF.

The V gene is TRBV11-2, the J gene TRBJ1-1; D unclear. Germline CDR1 reads SGHAT; CDR2 reads FQNNGV. V dropped 6 bases and J dropped 0 bases, with 14 bases sitting between them. This CDR3 spans 15 amino acids. The DNA for the CDR3 is TGTGCCAGCAGTTACCTTGCAGGCATGAACACTGAAGCTTTCTTT. It yields the protein CASSYLAGMNTEAFF.

About this clone: The sample contains more than one DNA sequence encoding this CDR3. The J gene is TRBJ2-5, the V gene TRBV7-9; D is undetermined. CDR3 length equals 12 residues. V was trimmed by 3 bases and J by 4 bases, leaving 6 bases between them. From germline, CDR1 is SEHNR and CDR2 FQNEAQ (reference sequence). This chain's CDR3 is CASSFGRETQYF. Written as DNA, the CDR3 is TGTGCCAGCAGCTTCGGTCGAGAGACCCAGTACTTC.

This clone was recorded once. The V call is TRBV5-5, the J call TRBJ2-1; TRBD1 matches at 7 bases. V dropped 2 bases and J dropped 2; count of bases not matched to a gene: 10. Germline CDR1 reads SGHKS; CDR2 reads YYEKEE (reference sequence). This CDR3 comprises 17 residues. The CDR3 DNA sequence: TGTGCCAGCAGCTTCGAACAGGGGTGGGAACCCTACAATGAGCAGTTCTTC. Protein: CASSFEQGWEPYNEQFF.

V gene TRBV10-3 combines with J gene TRBJ2-7, with 10 positions matching TRBD2. Germline assignment: CDR1 ENHRY and CDR2 SYGVKD. The CDR3 covers 15 residues. With 5 bases clipped from V and 2 bases from J, the junction kept 6 bases outside the gene matches. This CDR3 is CAISSLAGIPYEQYF. The CDR3 DNA follows: TGTGCCATCAGTTCACTAGCGGGAATCCCCTACGAGCAGTACTTC.